What follows describes a single T cell receptor (beta chain). This record comes from a study of blood T cell repertoires in COVID-19. Study in general: Specimens from acute and convalescent COVID-19 originated in the United States, Italy and Spain. Sources were T cells, B-cell-depleted T cells, or PBMCs; the material itself was cDNA or gDNA.

Sequenced by immunoSEQ multiplex PCR; TCRdb stores in-frame clones only, minus some. The sample lists around 220,000 clones; roughly 80% were seen once. The CDR3 length is 14 residues. Germline values: CDR1 ENHRY, CDR2 SYGVKD. V shed 9 bases and J 4 bases; nucleotides not matched to a gene: 1. The receptor was derived from a woman of 80 years or more with active or convalescent COVID-19. The chain is built from TRBV10-3 and TRBJ2-1, with 15 bases matching TRBD2. Source material: peripheral blood. DNA of the CDR3: TGTGCCATAGGACTAGCGGGAGGGTACAATGAGCAGTTCTTC. Translating it yields CAIGLAGGYNEQFF.